This TCR beta chain stems from a study of T cell responses to AZD1222 COVID-19 vaccine. The CDR3 consists of 15 residues. Trimming pared 6 bases from V and 0 bases from J, leaving 14 bases between. Germline values: CDR1 MNHEY, CDR2 SVGAGI. As to this clone: What it recognizes is unknown.

Findings and limits, study-wide: Sampling that yielded the repertoires occurred only after the peak T cell response.

The table came from immunoSEQ multiplex PCR; TCRdb's copy has only in-frame clones and leaves some out. This table holds 100,000 to 150,000 clones, 92% found once. The receptor was derived from an adult who received the AZD1222 COVID-19 vaccine. The source was peripheral blood, collected 28 days after the second AZD1222 dose. The chain employs TRBV6-5 and TRBJ1-2, with D tentatively TRBD1 (5 bases). CDR3 sequence: CASRLNRRSNYGYTF. The CDR3 DNA reads as TGTGCCAGCAGACTCAACAGGCGATCTAACTATGGCTACACCTTC.